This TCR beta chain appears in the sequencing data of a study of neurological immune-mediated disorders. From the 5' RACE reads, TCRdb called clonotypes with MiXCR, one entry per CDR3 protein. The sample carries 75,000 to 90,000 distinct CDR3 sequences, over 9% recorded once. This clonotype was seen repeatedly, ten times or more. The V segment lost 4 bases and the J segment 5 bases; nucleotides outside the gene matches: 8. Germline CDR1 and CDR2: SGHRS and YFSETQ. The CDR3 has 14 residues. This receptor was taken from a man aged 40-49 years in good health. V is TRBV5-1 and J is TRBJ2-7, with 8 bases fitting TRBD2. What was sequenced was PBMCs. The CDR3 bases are TGCGCCAGCAGCAACGGGACTAGTTTCAACGAGCAGTACTTC. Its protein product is CASSNGTSFNEQYF.